This TCR beta chain was recorded in a study of shared clonotypes between healthy human individuals. Study findings and constraints: Generation of non-shared clonotypes was less probable than generation of clonotypes shared by all four donors.

Germline V gene sequence: CDR1 SQVTM, CDR2 ANQGSEA. Trimming shortened V by 5 bases and J by 0 bases, and 19 bases separated the two germline ends. CDR3 length: 16 residues. All donors were Caucasian adults living in Nashville, Tennessee. Sorted-subset replicate PCR reactions contained about 200 ng DNA, corresponding to about 30,000 T cell genomes. The method was immunoSEQ multiplex PCR; TCRdb's version includes in-frame clones alone and lacks a portion of them. The sample yields about 2.3 million clones, 80% to 95% seen once. As regards this clone: Its antigen is unidentified.

The origin of this receptor is a man in his late teens or twenties in good health. Some clones in this sample may be carry-over from other donors' samples. The chain couples TRBV29-1 to TRBJ1-1; maybe TRBD1 (6 bases). The sample taken for sequencing was naive CD4+ T cells from PBMCs. Documented subset: CD45RA+ positively selected. CDR3 DNA sequence: TGCAGCGTTTCTCAGGGGACCGGCTTCATGAACACTGAAGCTTTCTTT. It is translated as CSVSQGTGFMNTEAFF. The full variable domain, in which reference TRBV29-1 and TRBJ1-1 provide the parts outside the CDR3, is SAVISQKPSRDICQRGTSLTIQCQVDSQVTMMFWYRQQPGQSLTLIATANQGSEATYESGFVIDKFPISRPNLTFSTLTVSNMSPEDSSIYLCSVSQGTGFMNTEAFFGQGTRLTVV.